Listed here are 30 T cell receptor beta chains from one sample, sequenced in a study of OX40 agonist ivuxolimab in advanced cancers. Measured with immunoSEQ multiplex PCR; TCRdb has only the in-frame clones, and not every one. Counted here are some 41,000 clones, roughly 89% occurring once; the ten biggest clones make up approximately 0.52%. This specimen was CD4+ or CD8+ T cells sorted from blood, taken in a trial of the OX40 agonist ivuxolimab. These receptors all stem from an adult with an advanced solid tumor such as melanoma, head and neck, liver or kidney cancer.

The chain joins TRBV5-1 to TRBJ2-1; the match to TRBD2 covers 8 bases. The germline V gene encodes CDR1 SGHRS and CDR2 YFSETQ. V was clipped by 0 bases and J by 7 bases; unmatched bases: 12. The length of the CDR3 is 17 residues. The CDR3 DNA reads TGCGCCAGCAGCTTGGTTTATTCTGGGACTAGGGGTAATGAGCAGTTCTTC. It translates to CASSLVYSGTRGNEQFF.

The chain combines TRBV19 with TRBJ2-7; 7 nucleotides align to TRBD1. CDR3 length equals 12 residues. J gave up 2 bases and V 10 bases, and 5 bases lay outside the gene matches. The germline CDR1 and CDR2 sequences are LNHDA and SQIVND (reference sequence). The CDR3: CATSTGAYEQYF. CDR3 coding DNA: TGTGCCACCAGTACAGGGGCCTACGAGCAGTACTTC. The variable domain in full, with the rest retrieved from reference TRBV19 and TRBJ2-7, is DGGITQSPKYLFRKEGQNVTLSCEQNLNHDAMYWYRQDPGQGLRLIYYSQIVNDFQKGDIAEGYSVSREKKESFPLTVTSAQKNPTAFYLCATSTGAYEQYFGPGTRLTVT.

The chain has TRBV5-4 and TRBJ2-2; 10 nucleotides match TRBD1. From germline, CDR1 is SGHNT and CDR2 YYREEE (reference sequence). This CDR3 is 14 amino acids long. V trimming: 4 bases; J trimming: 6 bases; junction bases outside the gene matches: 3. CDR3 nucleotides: TGTGCCAGCAGCCCGGACAGGGGGTCCGGGGAGCTGTTTTTT. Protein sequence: CASSPDRGSGELFF.

The CDR3 DNA follows: TGTGCCACCAGCAGAGGAGAACCCAGCGAGCAGTTCTTC. Translated, it gives CATSRGEPSEQFF. The V and J genes are TRBV15 and TRBJ2-1; D is unresolved. CDR3 size: 13 residues. CDR1 and CDR2 (germline): LNHNV, YYDKDF (reference sequence). Trimming took 1 base from V and 10 from J, leaving 11 bases between them.

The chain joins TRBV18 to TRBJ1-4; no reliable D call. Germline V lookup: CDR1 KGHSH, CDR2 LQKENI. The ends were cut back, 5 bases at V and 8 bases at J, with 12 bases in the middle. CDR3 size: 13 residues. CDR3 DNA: TGTGCCAGCTCAAAAGCCGGGAACGAAAAACTGTTTTTT. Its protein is CASSKAGNEKLFF.

DNA for the CDR3: TGTGCCAGCAGTCTGACAGGGGACCCTAGCACAGATACGCAGTATTTT. It is translated as CASSLTGDPSTDTQYF. The genes are TRBV7-8 and TRBJ2-3; TRBD1 matches 8 bases. This CDR3 spans 16 amino acids. Germline values: CDR1 SGHVS, CDR2 FQNEAQ. Losses at the gene ends were 6 bases for V and 0 bases for J; bases not matched to a gene: 8.

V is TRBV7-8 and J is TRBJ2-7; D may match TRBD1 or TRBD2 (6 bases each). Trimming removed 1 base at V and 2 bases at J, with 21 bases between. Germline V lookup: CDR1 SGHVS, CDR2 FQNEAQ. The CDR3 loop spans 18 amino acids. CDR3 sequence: CASSLGSRGDFTAYEQYF. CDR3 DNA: TGTGCCAGCAGCTTAGGGAGTAGGGGGGATTTTACGGCCTACGAGCAGTACTTC. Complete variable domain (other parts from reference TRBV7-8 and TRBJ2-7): GAGVSQSPRYKVAKRGQDVALRCDPISGHVSLFWYQQALGQGPEFLTYFQNEAQLDKSGLPSDRFFAERPEGSVSTLKIQRTQQEDSAVYLCASSLGSRGDFTAYEQYFGPGTRLTVT.

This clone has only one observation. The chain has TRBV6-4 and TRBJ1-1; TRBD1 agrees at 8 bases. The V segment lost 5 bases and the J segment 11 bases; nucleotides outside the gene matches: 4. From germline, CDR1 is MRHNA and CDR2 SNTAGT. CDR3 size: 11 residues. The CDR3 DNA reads TGTGCCAGCAGTAACCACAGGGGGGCTTTCTTT. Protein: CASSNHRGAFF.

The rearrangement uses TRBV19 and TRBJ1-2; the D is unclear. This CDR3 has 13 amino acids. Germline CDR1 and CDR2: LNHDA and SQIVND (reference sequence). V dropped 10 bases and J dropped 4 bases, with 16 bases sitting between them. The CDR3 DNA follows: TGTGCCACCAGCTTGACGGCGGGCTATGGCTACACCTTC. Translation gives CATSLTAGYGYTF.

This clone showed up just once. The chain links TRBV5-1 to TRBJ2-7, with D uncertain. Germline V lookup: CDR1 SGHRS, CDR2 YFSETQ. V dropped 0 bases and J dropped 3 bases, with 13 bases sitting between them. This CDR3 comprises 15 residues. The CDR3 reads CASSLALGNLYEQYF. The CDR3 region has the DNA TGCGCCAGCAGCTTGGCCCTGGGGAATCTCTACGAGCAGTACTTC.

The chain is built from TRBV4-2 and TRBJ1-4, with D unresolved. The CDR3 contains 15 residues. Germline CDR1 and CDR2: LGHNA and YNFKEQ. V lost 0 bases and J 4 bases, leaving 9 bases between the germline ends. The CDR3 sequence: CASSQDRGFNEKLFF. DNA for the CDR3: TGTGCCAGCAGCCAAGATCGGGGATTTAATGAAAAACTGTTTTTT.

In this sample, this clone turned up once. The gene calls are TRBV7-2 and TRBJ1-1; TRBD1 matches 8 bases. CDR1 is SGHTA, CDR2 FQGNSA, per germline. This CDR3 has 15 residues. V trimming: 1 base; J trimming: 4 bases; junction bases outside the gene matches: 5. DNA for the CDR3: TGTGCCAGCAGCTTAGTGGGACAGGTCGGCACTGAAGCTTTCTTT. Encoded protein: CASSLVGQVGTEAFF.

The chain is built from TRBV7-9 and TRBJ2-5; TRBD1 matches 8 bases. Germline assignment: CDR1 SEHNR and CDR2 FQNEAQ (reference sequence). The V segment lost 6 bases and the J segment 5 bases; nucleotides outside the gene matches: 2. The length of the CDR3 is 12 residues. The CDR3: CASSWDRETQYF. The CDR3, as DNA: TGTGCCAGCAGTTGGGACAGGGAGACCCAGTACTTC.

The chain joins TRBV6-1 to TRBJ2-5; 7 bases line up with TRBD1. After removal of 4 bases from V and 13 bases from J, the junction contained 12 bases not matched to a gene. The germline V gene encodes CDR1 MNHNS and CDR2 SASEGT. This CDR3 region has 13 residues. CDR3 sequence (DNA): TGTGCCAGCAGTGCGGGAATCGACAGGGATATGTACTTC. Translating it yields CASSAGIDRDMYF.

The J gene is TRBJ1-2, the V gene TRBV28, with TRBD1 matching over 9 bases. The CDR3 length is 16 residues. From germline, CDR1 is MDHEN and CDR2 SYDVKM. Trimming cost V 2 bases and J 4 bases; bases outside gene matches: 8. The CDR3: CASSLDATGGGYGYTF. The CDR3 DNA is TGTGCCAGCAGTTTAGACGCTACAGGGGGCGGCTATGGCTACACCTTC.

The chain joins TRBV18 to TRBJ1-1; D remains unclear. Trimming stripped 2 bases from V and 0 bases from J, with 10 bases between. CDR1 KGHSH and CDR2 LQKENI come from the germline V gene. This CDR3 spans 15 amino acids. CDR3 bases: TGTGCCAGCTCACCATTAAGTGGGATGAACACTGAAGCTTTCTTT. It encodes CASSPLSGMNTEAFF. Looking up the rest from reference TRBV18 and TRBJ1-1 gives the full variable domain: NAGVMQNPRHLVRRRGQEARLRCSPMKGHSHVYWYRQLPEEGLKFMVYLQKENIIDESGMPKERFSAEFPKEGPSILRIQQVVRGDSAAYFCASSPLSGMNTEAFFGQGTRLTVV.

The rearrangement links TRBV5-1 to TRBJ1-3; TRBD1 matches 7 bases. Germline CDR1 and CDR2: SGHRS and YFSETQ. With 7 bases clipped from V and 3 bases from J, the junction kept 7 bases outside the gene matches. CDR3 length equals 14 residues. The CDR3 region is CASQGGGSGNTIYF. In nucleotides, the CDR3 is TGCGCCAGCCAAGGAGGGGGCAGTGGAAACACCATATATTTT. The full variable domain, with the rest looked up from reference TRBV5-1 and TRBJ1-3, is KAGVTQTPRYLIKTRGQQVTLSCSPISGHRSVSWYQQTPGQGLQFLFEYFSETQRNKGNFPGRFSGRQFSNSRSEMNVSTLELGDSALYLCASQGGGSGNTIYFGEGSWLTVV.

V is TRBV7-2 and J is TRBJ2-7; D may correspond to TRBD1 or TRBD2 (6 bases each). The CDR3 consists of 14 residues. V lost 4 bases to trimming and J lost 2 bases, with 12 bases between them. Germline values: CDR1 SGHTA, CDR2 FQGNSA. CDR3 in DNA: TGTGCCAGCAGCTCCTTAGGGGGGACCTACGAGCAGTACTTC. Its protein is CASSSLGGTYEQYF.

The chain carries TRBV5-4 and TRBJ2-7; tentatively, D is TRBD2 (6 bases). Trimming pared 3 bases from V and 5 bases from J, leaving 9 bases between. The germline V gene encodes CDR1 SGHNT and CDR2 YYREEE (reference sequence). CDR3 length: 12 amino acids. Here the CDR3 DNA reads TGTGCCAGCAGCTCCCGACTAGACGAGCAGTACTTC. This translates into CASSSRLDEQYF.

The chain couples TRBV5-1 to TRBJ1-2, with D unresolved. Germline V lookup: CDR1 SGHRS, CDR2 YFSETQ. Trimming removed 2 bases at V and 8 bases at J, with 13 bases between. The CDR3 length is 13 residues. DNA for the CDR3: TGCGCCAGCAGCTTTGAGGGAGCAGAAGGCTACACCTTC. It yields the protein CASSFEGAEGYTF.

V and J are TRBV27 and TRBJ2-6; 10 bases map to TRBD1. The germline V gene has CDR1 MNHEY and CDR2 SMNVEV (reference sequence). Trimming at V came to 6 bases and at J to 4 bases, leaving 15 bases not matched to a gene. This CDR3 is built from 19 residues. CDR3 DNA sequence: TGTGCCAGCAGCCCAATAGGGACAGGGGCTCCGCCCGGGGCCAACGTCCTGACTTTC. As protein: CASSPIGTGAPPGANVLTF.

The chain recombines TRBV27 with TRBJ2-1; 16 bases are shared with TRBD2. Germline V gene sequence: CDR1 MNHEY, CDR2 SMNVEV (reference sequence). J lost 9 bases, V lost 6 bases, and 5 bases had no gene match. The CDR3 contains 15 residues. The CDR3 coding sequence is TGTGCCAGCAGAGGGACTAGCGGGGGGGCCCTTGAGCAGTTCTTC. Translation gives CASRGTSGGALEQFF.

The CDR3: CASSTLGQAGEQFF. The CDR3 nucleotides are TGTGCCAGTAGTACTCTGGGACAGGCAGGTGAGCAGTTCTTC. This rearrangement joins TRBV19 to TRBJ2-1, with 8 bases aligning to TRBD1. This CDR3 region has 14 residues. CDR1 and CDR2 (germline): LNHDA, SQIVND (reference sequence). Trimming removed 4 bases from V and 9 bases from J; junction bases left unmatched: 8.

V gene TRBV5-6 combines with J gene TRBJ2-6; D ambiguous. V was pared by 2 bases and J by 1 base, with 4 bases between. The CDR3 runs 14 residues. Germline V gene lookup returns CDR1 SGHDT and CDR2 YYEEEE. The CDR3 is CASSFPSGANVLTF. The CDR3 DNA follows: TGTGCCAGCAGCTTCCCATCTGGGGCCAACGTCCTGACTTTC.

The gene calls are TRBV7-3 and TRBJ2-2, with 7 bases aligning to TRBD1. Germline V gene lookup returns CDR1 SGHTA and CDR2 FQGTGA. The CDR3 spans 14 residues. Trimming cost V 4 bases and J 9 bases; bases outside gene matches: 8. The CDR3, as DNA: TGTGCCAGCAGCTCGACAGGGTCATACAGGGAGCTGTTTTTT. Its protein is CASSSTGSYRELFF. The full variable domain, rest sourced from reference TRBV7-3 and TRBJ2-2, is GAGVSQTPSNKVTEKGKYVELRCDPISGHTALYWYRQSLGQGPEFLIYFQGTGAADDSGLPNDRFFAVRPEGSVSTLKIQRTERGDSAVYLCASSSTGSYRELFFGEGSRLTVL.

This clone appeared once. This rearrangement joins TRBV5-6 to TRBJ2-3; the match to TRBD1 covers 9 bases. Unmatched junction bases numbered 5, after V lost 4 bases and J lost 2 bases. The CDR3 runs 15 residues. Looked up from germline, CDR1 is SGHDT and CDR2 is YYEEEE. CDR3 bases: TGTGCCAGCAGCGGTGGGACAGGGTACACAGATACGCAGTATTTT. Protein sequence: CASSGGTGYTDTQYF.

The CDR3 DNA sequence: TGTGCCAGCAGCTTAGCTCGCCAGGGCGGTGGGGCCAACGTCCTGACTTTC. Translated, it gives CASSLARQGGGANVLTF. The J gene is TRBJ2-6, the V gene TRBV7-9, with D perhaps TRBD1 (5 bases). Germline lookup yields CDR1 SEHNR and CDR2 FQNEAQ (reference sequence). The V and J ends lost 0 bases and 3 bases respectively, with 12 bases between them. The CDR3 spans 17 residues.

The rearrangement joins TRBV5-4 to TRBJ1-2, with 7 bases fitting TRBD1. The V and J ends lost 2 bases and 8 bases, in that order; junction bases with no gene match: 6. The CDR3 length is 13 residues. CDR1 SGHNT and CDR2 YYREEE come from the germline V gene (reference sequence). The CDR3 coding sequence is TGTGCCAGCAGCTTCGGGGACAGATGGGGCTACACCTTC. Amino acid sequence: CASSFGDRWGYTF. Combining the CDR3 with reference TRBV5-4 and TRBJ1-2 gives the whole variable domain ETGVTQSPTHLIKTRGQQVTLRCSSQSGHNTVSWYQQALGQGPQFIFQYYREEENGRGNFPPRFSGLQFPNYSSELNVNALELDDSALYLCASSFGDRWGYTFGSGTRLTVV.

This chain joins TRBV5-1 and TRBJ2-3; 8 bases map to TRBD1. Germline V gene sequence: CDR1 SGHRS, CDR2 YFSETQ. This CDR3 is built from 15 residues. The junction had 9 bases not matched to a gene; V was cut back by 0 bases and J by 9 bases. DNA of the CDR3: TGCGCCAGCAGCTTGGGGACAGGGACCGCGGAAACGCAGTATTTT. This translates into CASSLGTGTAETQYF. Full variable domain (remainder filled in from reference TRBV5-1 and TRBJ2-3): KAGVTQTPRYLIKTRGQQVTLSCSPISGHRSVSWYQQTPGQGLQFLFEYFSETQRNKGNFPGRFSGRQFSNSRSEMNVSTLELGDSALYLCASSLGTGTAETQYFGPGTRLTVL.

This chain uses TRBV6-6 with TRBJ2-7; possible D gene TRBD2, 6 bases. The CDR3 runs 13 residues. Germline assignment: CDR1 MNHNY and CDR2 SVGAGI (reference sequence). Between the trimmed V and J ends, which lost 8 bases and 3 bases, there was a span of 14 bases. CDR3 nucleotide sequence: TGTGCCAGCTTTCGGGGGAGTAGCTACGAGCAGTACTTC. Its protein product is CASFRGSSYEQYF.